This TCR beta chain derives from a study of OX40 agonist ivuxolimab in advanced cancers. Study-level points and caveats: The CD4+ and CD8+ T cells in the blood had expanded clonally by week 6 at 0.1 to 3.0 mg/kg.

Some clones are missing from TCRdb's copy, which holds only in-frame ones; the method was immunoSEQ multiplex PCR. The sample carries roughly 91,000 clones, about 90% recorded once. This clone was picked up a small number of times. Antigen: not known. This CDR3 comprises 12 residues. The germline V gene has CDR1 GTSNPN and CDR2 SVGIG (reference sequence). Trimming left V 1 base short and J 7 bases short, with 8 bases between. This clonotype was obtained from an adult with an advanced solid tumor such as melanoma, head and neck, liver or kidney cancer. The chain is built from TRBV30 and TRBJ1-5; D gene uncertain. Sequenced material: CD4+ or CD8+ T cells sorted from blood, taken in a trial of the OX40 agonist ivuxolimab. CDR3: CAWSEQTQPQHF. As DNA, the CDR3 is TGTGCCTGGAGTGAGCAAACACAGCCCCAGCATTTT.